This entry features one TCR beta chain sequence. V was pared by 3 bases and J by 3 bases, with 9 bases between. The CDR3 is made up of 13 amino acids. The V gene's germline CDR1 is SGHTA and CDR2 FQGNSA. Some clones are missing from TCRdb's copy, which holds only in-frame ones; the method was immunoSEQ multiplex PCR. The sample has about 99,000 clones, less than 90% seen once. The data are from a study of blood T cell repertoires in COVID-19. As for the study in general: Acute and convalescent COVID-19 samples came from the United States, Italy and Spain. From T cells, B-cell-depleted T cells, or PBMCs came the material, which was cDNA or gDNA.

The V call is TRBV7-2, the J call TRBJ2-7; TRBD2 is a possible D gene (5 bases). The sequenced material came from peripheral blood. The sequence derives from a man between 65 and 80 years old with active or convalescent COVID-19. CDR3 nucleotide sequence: TGTGCCAGCAGCTTCGGGAATCTCTACGAGCAGTACTTC. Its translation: CASSFGNLYEQYF.